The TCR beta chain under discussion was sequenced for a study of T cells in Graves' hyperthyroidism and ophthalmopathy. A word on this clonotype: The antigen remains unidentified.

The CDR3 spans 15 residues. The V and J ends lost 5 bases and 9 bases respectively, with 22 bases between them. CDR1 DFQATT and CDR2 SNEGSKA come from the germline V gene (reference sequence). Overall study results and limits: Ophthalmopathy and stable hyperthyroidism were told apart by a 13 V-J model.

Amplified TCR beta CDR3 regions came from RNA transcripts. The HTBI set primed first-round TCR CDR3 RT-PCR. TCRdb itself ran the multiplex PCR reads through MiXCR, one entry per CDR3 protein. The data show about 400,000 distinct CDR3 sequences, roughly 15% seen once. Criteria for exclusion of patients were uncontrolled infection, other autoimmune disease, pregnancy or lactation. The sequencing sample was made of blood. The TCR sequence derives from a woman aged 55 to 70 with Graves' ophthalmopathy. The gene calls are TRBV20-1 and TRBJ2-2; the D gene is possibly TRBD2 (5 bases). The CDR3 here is CSAQGLGNLNRELFF. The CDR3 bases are TGCAGTGCTCAAGGACTCGGAAACTTAAATCGGGAGCTGTTTTTT.